This note documents a single TCR beta chain sequence. Its target is not known. This entry comes from a study of persistence of HIV-infected CD4 T cells. Study-wide results and caveats: Degenerate expanded CDR3beta sequences were enriched among CMV- and Gag-responding cells. TCRbeta richness was lower in CMV- and Gag-responding cells than in anti-CD3/anti-CD28-responding cells.

The libraries were made with immunoSEQ version 4 in survey mode. Sequenced by immunoSEQ multiplex PCR; TCRdb stores in-frame clones only, minus some. The table lists about 43,000 clones, around 82% of them singletons. An overlapping HIV-1 Gag peptide pool stimulated these cells at 0.95 to 1 ug/peptide/mL. Sorted nonresponding memory CD4+ T cells were CD40L-negative, CD69-negative, CD45RO-high. Suppressive ART was started during chronic HIV-1 infection in these adults. Donors had undetectable plasma HIV-1 RNA, under 50 copies/mL, for 4+ years. The CDR3 totals 15 residues. CDR1 is LGHDT, CDR2 YNNKEL, per germline (reference sequence). V was cut by 1 base and J by 5 bases, with 11 bases left in between.

The sequence derives from an adult man with HIV who was CMV-seropositive. The starting material was CD4+ T cells sorted from PBMCs after approximately 19-hour stimulation, obtained from a patient who received antiretroviral therapy. The rearrangement uses TRBV3-1 (or the pseudogene TRBV3-2) and TRBJ2-2; D is unresolved. CDR3 sequence reads: CASSQGSWRTGELFF. The CDR3 DNA reads as TGTGCCAGCAGCCAAGGGTCATGGCGGACCGGGGAGCTGTTTTTT.